This TCR beta chain was obtained from a study of shared clonotypes between healthy human individuals (TCRdb year 2020). Notes on the research overall: A few men and a couple of women, aged 18 to 49 years, made up the cohort. For each donor, three plates each were used for CD4 naive and CD4 memory, two plates were used for CD8 naive, and one plate was used for CD8 memory. To estimate repertoire size and how much clonotype sharing occurs between individuals, the study deeply sequenced the blood TCR repertoires of about five healthy adults. Libraries were prepared and TCR repertoires were sequenced by different laboratories using diverse techniques, in order to increase sequencing depth and limit assay-specific biases. Leukapheresis yielded between about 0.94 and 8.9 billion PBMCs per donor. The paper as a whole reports these results and caveats: About 5% of naive CD4, roughly 3.5% of naive CD8, around 2.3% of memory CD4, and less than 0.45% of memory CD8 clonotypes were shared across a few donors. The genetic and exposure-history diversity represented was limited by the small number of donors. Naive subsets generally had larger estimated clonotype richness than memory subsets did. Sampling was limited to blood, and TCR repertoires in tissue likely differ from TCR repertoires in blood. Compared with non-shared clonotypes, clonotypes shared by all four sorted-subset donors had higher generation probabilities. Even with the large sequencing depth, rarefaction of the sorted-subset datasets indicated that sequencing was incomplete. Pairwise subsampling indicated that sequencing depth was expected to affect the degree of clonotype sharing among donors.

TCR CDR3 regions were amplified from genomic DNA by multiplex PCR using the deep immunoSEQ assay. For each cell subset, the extracted genomic DNA was distributed evenly across all wells of several immunoSEQ 96-well plates, and each plate served as one replicate. Each replicate PCR for sorted subsets received around 210 ng genomic DNA, equal to tens of thousands of T cell genomes. Purified libraries were measured with a Qubit 3.0 fluorometer, size-checked on a Bioanalyzer 2100, and measured again with the KAPA Library Quantification kit. Every immunoSEQ 96-well plate was sequenced on a separate single-read 150-cycle Illumina NextSeq 550 flow cell. In the paper's pipeline: The immunoSEQ output contained only junctional sequences without quality scores, so filtering could not match that applied to full-length reads. To assign V/J genes and CDR3, sequences were annotated using PyIR, a Python wrapper for IgBLAST v1.9, with IMGT germline references. Reads were removed for weak V/J assignments (E-value above 1e-6), missing CDR3, stop codons, out-of-frame junctions, or ambiguous translated residues. V3J clonotypes were defined as sequences sharing an identical inferred V gene, J gene, and CDR3 amino acid sequence. To compute the percentage overlap between repertoires, the number of shared unique clonotypes was divided by the size of the smaller repertoire. Richness of each repertoire was evaluated using RTK rarefaction, the Chao1 estimator, and Recon v2.1 estimates of unobserved clonotypes. OLGA was used to compute generation probabilities for all TCRbeta clonotypes that the gDNA method yielded from a handful of donors. In its TCRdb copy, this immuneACCESS table keeps in-frame sequences only and misses some clones. Where compared with another copy, unresolved V genes explain less than half of these, and the others have no known cause. V and J calls and clone size come straight from that table; D and trimming were deduced from the DNA. For this sample the table gives 950,000 to 1,200,000 clones, of which roughly 77% were detected only once. The biggest ten clones account for 0.89% of the sample.

Healthy HIV-negative adults with no recently reported acute infections or vaccinations were included as donors. All donors were Caucasian adults living in Nashville, Tennessee, USA. CD4+ T cells were enriched by magnetic negative selection; naive cells were then positively selected on CD45RA, and the negative fraction formed the memory subset. Blood was collected by leukapheresis, and PBMCs were isolated by Ficoll-Histopaque density gradient centrifugation and then cryopreserved in liquid nitrogen vapor phase. Analytical flow cytometry was used to check the purity and quantity of each magnetically sorted T cell population. Genomic DNA was isolated from each sorted fraction and quantified by UV absorbance on a Nanodrop 2000c. Counted from cysteine to phenylalanine, this CDR3 has 14 amino acids. Just CDR3 DNA is preserved here, 42 bases in frame from base 1. The germline V gene specifies MDHEN as CDR1 and SYDVKM as CDR2. Cut back by 5 bases and 3 bases, the V and J ends lie 13 bases apart.

Worth noting for this clone: The antigen it binds to is not known. No per-base quality is available; no much larger clone lies one base away.

The receptor comes from a man younger than 35 in good health. Some clones in this sample may be carry-over from other donors' samples. Specimen: memory CD4+ T cells from PBMCs. Explained via the paper, the cell subset or site label denotes: CD45RA-negative fraction. The chain is made from TRBV28 and TRBJ1-2, with a tentative D gene TRBD1 over 6 matching bases. The sequenced DNA is TGTGCCAGCAGTCCACTGGACAGACACTATGGCTACACCTTC. It translates to CASSPLDRHYGYTF.